The rows below give T cell receptor beta chains drawn from one sample of a study of blood T cells in healthy people across ages. Each CDR3 protein is one row after TCRdb ran MiXCR on the 5' RACE reads. The data contain around 900,000 distinct CDR3 sequences, 51% of them singletons. Sample: blood. All receptors come from an older woman in good health. Each CDR3 is given with its conserved first and last residue. The order of the fields is clone size, J gene, V gene, D gene, CDR3 DNA, CDR3 protein. D genes are given only for firm matches. Clone size, where shown, is once, few, many, or a class for clones that have expanded.

abundance: .
j_gene: TRBJ2-3
v_gene: TRBV27
d_gene: .
CDR3nt: TGTGCCAGCAGTGAGAGGGGGGTGGGCACAGATACGCAGTATTTT
CDR3aa: CASSERGVGTDTQYF

abundance: .
j_gene: TRBJ1-4
v_gene: TRBV27
d_gene: .
CDR3nt: TGTGCCAGCAGCCTAGCCTGGGGGCGAGGGGAAAAACTGTTTTTT
CDR3aa: CASSLAWGRGEKLFF

abundance: few
j_gene: TRBJ1-4
v_gene: TRBV29-1
d_gene: .
CDR3nt: TGCAGCGTTGAGAGAGAGGCTAAACTGTTTTTT
CDR3aa: CSVEREAKLFF

abundance: .
j_gene: TRBJ2-2
v_gene: TRBV4-3
d_gene: .
CDR3nt: TGCGCCAGCAGCCAAGAAGGAGCAACGAACACCGGGGAGCTGTTTTTT
CDR3aa: CASSQEGATNTGELFF

abundance: .
j_gene: TRBJ2-1
v_gene: TRBV4-2
d_gene: TRBD2
CDR3nt: TGTGCCAGCAGCCAAGTAAGCGGGACTAGCGGGAGGGCCCCCTACAAGGAGCAGTTCTTC
CDR3aa: CASSQVSGTSGRAPYKEQFF

abundance: .
j_gene: TRBJ1-2
v_gene: TRBV5-1
d_gene: .
CDR3nt: TGCGCCAGCAGCTTGGGGGAGACAGTTTCTTCATATGGCTGCACCTTC
CDR3aa: CASSLGETVSSYGCTF

abundance: .
j_gene: TRBJ2-1
v_gene: TRBV4-1
d_gene: .
CDR3nt: TGCGCCAGCAGCCAAGGTATAGCGAACCTCGTGCAGTTCTTC
CDR3aa: CASSQGIANLVQFF

abundance: .
j_gene: TRBJ2-6
v_gene: TRBV6-1
d_gene: TRBD1
CDR3nt: TGTGCCGGGACAGGTTACACTGGGGCCAACGTCCTGACTTTC
CDR3aa: CAGTGYTGANVLTF

abundance: .
j_gene: TRBJ2-7
v_gene: TRBV20-1
d_gene: .
CDR3nt: TGCAGTGCTCGCGGACTGAGCTCCTACAATGAGCAGTACTTC
CDR3aa: CSARGLSSYNEQYF

abundance: .
j_gene: TRBJ1-4
v_gene: TRBV4-1
d_gene: TRBD1
CDR3nt: TGCGCCAGCAGCCAAATCGGGACAGGGAATGAAAAACTGTTTTTT
CDR3aa: CASSQIGTGNEKLFF

abundance: .
j_gene: TRBJ2-4
v_gene: TRBV28
d_gene: .
CDR3nt: TGTGCCAGCAGTTTGTTCTGGACTGGGCAGGTCTCGAGGGGCAAAAACATTCAGTACTTC
CDR3aa: CASSLFWTGQVSRGKNIQYF

abundance: .
j_gene: TRBJ1-5
v_gene: TRBV12-3/TRBV12-4
d_gene: TRBD1
CDR3nt: TGTGCCAGCAGTTTAAGACAGGGGACTCAGCCCCAGCATTTT
CDR3aa: CASSLRQGTQPQHF

abundance: .
j_gene: TRBJ2-1
v_gene: TRBV7-9
d_gene: .
CDR3nt: TGTGCCAGCAGCTTAGCTAGTATTAGGGACCAAGGGTACAATGAGCAGTTCTTC
CDR3aa: CASSLASIRDQGYNEQFF

abundance: .
j_gene: TRBJ2-4
v_gene: TRBV18
d_gene: TRBD1
CDR3nt: TGTGCCAGCTCCCCAGGACAGGGGGCAAGCATTCAGTACTTC
CDR3aa: CASSPGQGASIQYF

abundance: .
j_gene: TRBJ1-2
v_gene: TRBV27
d_gene: TRBD1
CDR3nt: TGTGCCAGCAGTTCTACCGGAGGGGGCGACTATGGCTACACCTTC
CDR3aa: CASSSTGGGDYGYTF

abundance: few
j_gene: TRBJ2-7
v_gene: TRBV20-1
d_gene: TRBD2
CDR3nt: TGCAGTGCTAGAGGAAGACTAGCGGGAGTGCGCGAGCAGTACTTC
CDR3aa: CSARGRLAGVREQYF

abundance: .
j_gene: TRBJ1-2
v_gene: TRBV12-3/TRBV12-4
d_gene: .
CDR3nt: TGTGCCAGCAGTTTAGGACGGACTTACTATGGCTACACCTTC
CDR3aa: CASSLGRTYYGYTF

abundance: .
j_gene: TRBJ2-1
v_gene: TRBV6-2/TRBV6-3
d_gene: .
CDR3nt: TGTGCCAGCAAGGACTACCCCTTCTTGGGCAATGAGCAGTTCTTC
CDR3aa: CASKDYPFLGNEQFF

abundance: .
j_gene: TRBJ2-3
v_gene: TRBV28
d_gene: TRBD1
CDR3nt: TGTGCCAGCCTAGGGGGGACAGGGACAGATACGCAGTATTTT
CDR3aa: CASLGGTGTDTQYF

abundance: .
j_gene: TRBJ2-1
v_gene: TRBV4-2
d_gene: .
CDR3nt: TGTGCCAGCAGCCAAGGGCGGGGGACAAGATACAATGAGCAGTTCTTC
CDR3aa: CASSQGRGTRYNEQFF

abundance: .
j_gene: TRBJ2-3
v_gene: TRBV9
d_gene: TRBD2
CDR3nt: TGTGCCAGCAGCTATAGTAGGGAGGGCGGGAGCACAGATACGCAGTATTTT
CDR3aa: CASSYSREGGSTDTQYF

abundance: .
j_gene: TRBJ2-1
v_gene: TRBV12-3/TRBV12-4
d_gene: TRBD2
CDR3nt: TGTGCCAGCAGTATCTCGGGACTAACCTACAATGAGCAGTTCTTC
CDR3aa: CASSISGLTYNEQFF

abundance: .
j_gene: TRBJ2-3
v_gene: TRBV27
d_gene: TRBD2
CDR3nt: TGTGCCAGCAGTTGTTGGCTAGCGGGAGGGACCGACACAGATACGCAGTATTTT
CDR3aa: CASSCWLAGGTDTDTQYF

abundance: .
j_gene: TRBJ2-7
v_gene: TRBV6-2/TRBV6-3
d_gene: TRBD1
CDR3nt: TGTGCCAGCAGTTCGACAGGGGGCTTTTCCTACGAGCAGTACTTC
CDR3aa: CASSSTGGFSYEQYF

abundance: few
j_gene: TRBJ2-3
v_gene: TRBV2
d_gene: .
CDR3nt: TGTGCCAGCACGGTGGCCACTCGCACAGATACGCAGTATTTT
CDR3aa: CASTVATRTDTQYF

abundance: .
j_gene: TRBJ2-2
v_gene: TRBV5-1
d_gene: TRBD1
CDR3nt: TGCGCCAGCAGCTTGGGGACAGGGGACACCGGGGAGCTGTTTTTT
CDR3aa: CASSLGTGDTGELFF

abundance: .
j_gene: TRBJ1-5
v_gene: TRBV7-9
d_gene: .
CDR3nt: TGTGCCAGCACCGGGTCGGGGAATCAGCCCCAGCATTTT
CDR3aa: CASTGSGNQPQHF

abundance: .
j_gene: TRBJ1-1
v_gene: TRBV6-5
d_gene: .
CDR3nt: TGTGCCAGCAGTTACTGGCTGGGGGCCCCTGAAGCTTTCTTT
CDR3aa: CASSYWLGAPEAFF

abundance: .
j_gene: TRBJ1-1
v_gene: TRBV11-2
d_gene: .
CDR3nt: TGTGCCCTAAAGGCGGGACATCCAGCGGCTTTCTTT
CDR3aa: CALKAGHPAAFF

abundance: .
j_gene: TRBJ2-1
v_gene: TRBV2
d_gene: .
CDR3nt: TGTGCCAGCATGCCCCATGCTGGGGGTGAGCCTGAGCAGTTCTTC
CDR3aa: CASMPHAGGEPEQFF